One sample yielded the 13 T cell receptor beta chains listed below, sequenced in a study of blood T cell repertoires in COVID-19. Profiled with immunoSEQ multiplex PCR; TCRdb holds only in-frame clones, not every one. The sample has about 480,000 clones; roughly 88% are singletons. The sample taken for sequencing was PBMCs or T cells enriched from blood (not recorded which). Receptors originate from a woman in her 40s who had recovered from COVID-19.

The chain carries TRBV24-1 and TRBJ2-7; 14 bases line up with TRBD2. Trimming cost V 4 bases and J 4 bases; bases outside gene matches: 2. The CDR3 is 15 residues long. Germline V lookup: CDR1 KGHDR, CDR2 SFDVKD. This CDR3 is CATSDRLAGGYEQYF. In DNA, the CDR3 is TGTGCCACCAGTGACCGACTAGCGGGAGGGTACGAGCAGTACTTC.

The J gene is TRBJ1-2, the V gene TRBV3-1 (or the pseudogene TRBV3-2), with 7 bases identical to TRBD1. This CDR3 is 15 amino acids long. V was pared by 4 bases and J by 8 bases, with 13 bases of the junction left unmatched. Looked up from germline, CDR1 is LGHDT and CDR2 is YNNKEL (reference sequence). The CDR3 protein is CASSRLRQGEKGYTF. Written as DNA, the CDR3 is TGTGCCAGCAGCCGACTGCGGCAGGGGGAAAAGGGCTACACCTTC.

The chain joins TRBV4-3 to TRBJ2-2; D might be TRBD1 (6 bases). Trimming took 1 base from V and 7 from J, leaving 19 bases between them. Germline V CDR1 and CDR2: LGHNA, YSLEER. The CDR3 contains 17 residues. DNA for the CDR3: TGCGCCAGCAGCCAAGTTTTATCGACAGGAATGGGCGGGGAGCTGTTTTTT. This gives the protein CASSQVLSTGMGGELFF.

This rearrangement joins TRBV10-1 to TRBJ2-3; no clear D gene. Trimming left V 2 bases short and J 1 base short, with 13 bases between. This CDR3 region has 16 residues. CDR1 and CDR2 (germline): WNHNN, SYGVQD (reference sequence). The CDR3 reads CASSEGQVVGTDTQYF. The CDR3 DNA reads as TGCGCCAGCAGTGAGGGTCAGGTTGTTGGCACAGATACGCAGTATTTT.

The chain links TRBV5-8 to TRBJ2-1; TRBD1 matches at 10 bases. J gave up 6 bases and V 4 bases, and 7 bases lay outside the gene matches. CDR1 and CDR2 (germline): SGHTS, YDEGEE. The CDR3 has 15 amino acids. The DNA for the CDR3 is TGTGCCAGCAGCATCCGGGACAGGGGACCCAATGAGCAGTTCTTC. Its translation: CASSIRDRGPNEQFF.

This CDR3 reads CASSKHGRLAGLAEETQYF. DNA of the CDR3: TGTGCCAGCAGCAAGCATGGAAGGTTGGCGGGGCTAGCGGAAGAGACCCAGTACTTC. The chain employs TRBV21-1 and TRBJ2-5; the D call in the table, TRBD2, was not verified against the DNA. TRBV21-1 is marked as a pseudogene. The CDR3 totals 19 residues.

The genes are TRBV2 and TRBJ1-1; D possibly corresponds to TRBD1 (5 bases). Germline CDR1 SNHLY, CDR2 FYNNEI. The CDR3 contains 15 residues. The ends were cut back, 0 bases at V and 4 bases at J, with 12 bases in the middle. The CDR3 region is CASSEAQGKGTEAFF. Here the CDR3 DNA reads TGTGCCAGCAGTGAAGCCCAGGGTAAAGGCACTGAAGCTTTCTTT.

V and J are TRBV30 and TRBJ1-5; 7 nucleotides align to TRBD1. V shed 3 bases and J 5 bases; nucleotides not matched to a gene: 1. This CDR3 region has 12 residues. Germline CDR1 is GTSNPN and CDR2 is SVGIG (reference sequence). CDR3: CAWRTGHQPQHF. CDR3 DNA sequence: TGTGCCTGGAGGACAGGGCATCAGCCCCAGCATTTT.

The count of this clone is one. The chain carries TRBV6-2 or TRBV6-3 and TRBJ1-2, with 11 positions matching TRBD1. The V and J ends lost 4 bases and 2 bases, in that order; junction bases with no gene match: 6. Germline lookup yields CDR1 MNHEY and CDR2 SVGEGT. The CDR3 consists of 16 residues. The CDR3 protein is CASSSGQGVTNYGYTF. In DNA form, the CDR3 reads TGTGCCAGCAGTTCGGGACAGGGGGTTACCAACTATGGCTACACCTTC.

This chain's CDR3 is CASSLIWLADYNEQFF. For the CDR3, the DNA is TGTGCCAGCAGCTTAATCTGGCTAGCGGATTACAATGAGCAGTTCTTC. The chain carries TRBV7-8 and TRBJ2-1; 7 bases fit TRBD2. This CDR3 has 16 residues. V gave up 2 bases and J gave up 4 bases; unmatched junction bases: 8. The germline V gene encodes CDR1 SGHVS and CDR2 FQNEAQ.

J is TRBJ2-5 and V is TRBV5-1, with 7 bases that match TRBD2. Trimming cost V 0 bases and J 5 bases; bases outside gene matches: 13. Germline assignment: CDR1 SGHRS and CDR2 YFSETQ. The CDR3 extends over 17 amino acids. The chain's CDR3 is CASSLALTSAEGETQYF. As DNA, the CDR3 is TGCGCCAGCAGCTTGGCCTTAACTAGCGCCGAGGGGGAGACCCAGTACTTC. Drawing the rest from reference TRBV5-1 and TRBJ2-5, the complete variable domain is KAGVTQTPRYLIKTRGQQVTLSCSPISGHRSVSWYQQTPGQGLQFLFEYFSETQRNKGNFPGRFSGRQFSNSRSEMNVSTLELGDSALYLCASSLALTSAEGETQYFGPGTRLLVL.

The rearrangement joins TRBV25-1 to TRBJ2-7; TRBD1 agrees at 10 bases. The CDR3 is 13 residues long. Trimming at V came to 4 bases and at J to 6 bases, leaving 3 bases not matched to a gene. CDR1 and CDR2 from the germline V gene are MGHDK and SYGVNS. CDR3 in DNA: TGTGCCAGCAGTGGGACAGGGGGAGGCGAGCAGTACTTC. Its translation: CASSGTGGGEQYF.

This clone was seen just once. The V and J genes are TRBV4-3 and TRBJ2-3; a weak D match, TRBD2 (6 bases). Trimming stripped 2 bases from V and 3 bases from J, with 12 bases between. Germline V gene data show CDR1 as LGHNA and CDR2 as YSLEER. CDR3 size: 15 residues. CDR3 nucleotide sequence: TGCGCCAGCAGCCAATGGTCTAGCGAGACAGATACGCAGTATTTT. Translating gives CASSQWSSETDTQYF.